This T cell receptor beta chain was recorded in a study of T cells in localized non-small cell lung cancer. Regarding this clone: Its specificity is unknown.

This CDR3 has 15 residues. V lost 0 bases to trimming and J lost 0 bases, with 8 bases between them. The germline gives CDR1 MNHGY, CDR2 SAAAGT. Repertoires were generated with immunoSEQ multiplex PCR, while TCRdb's copy carries only in-frame clones and drops some. The sample carries thousands of clones, about 30% recorded once. The study, taken as a whole, reports: Higher blood T cell density tracked longer overall survival. Uninvolved adjacent lung had higher T cell clonality than tumor and all other tissues. Sequence data derive from only one tumor region, so heterogeneity remains possible. Median approximately 58 top-100 tumor clones were shared with paired adjacent lung.

This clonotype was obtained from a female donor older than 55 with stage II squamous cell lung carcinoma. Specimen: lung tumor tissue, collected before any cancer treatment. This sequence joins TRBV6-8 and TRBJ1-2; no firm D call. CDR3 coding DNA: TGTGCCAGCAGTTACTCGACCAGAACTAACTATGGCTACACCTTC. It specifies CASSYSTRTNYGYTF.